This TCR beta chain emerged from a study of tumor-infiltrating lymphocytes in primary liver carcinoma. Study observations and caveats: Tumor-adjacent and tumor-blood pairs shared less of their repertoires than tumor region pairs shared.

Starting from approximately 0.45 ug of total RNA, TCR beta cDNA was produced with a primer in the constant region. Researchers made the TCR beta libraries by running three nested multiplex PCR rounds with slightly modified ARM-PCR. Researchers ran the first two PCR rounds for roughly 11 cycles each with TRBV1-TRBV30 forward primers and a C-beta reverse primer. TCRdb ran MiXCR on the multiplex PCR reads and lists one entry per CDR3 protein. The sample comprises 60,000 to 90,000 distinct CDR3 sequences, roughly three quarters of which are singletons, and about a quarter rests with the top ten. The germline V gene encodes CDR1 SGHDN and CDR2 FVKESK. The CDR3 has 12 residues. The study co-extracted DNA and RNA from around 20-30 mg of unsorted bulk tissue. The patients presented with primary liver carcinoma, which was managed through surgical resection. Details on this clonotype: No antigen is known for it. This sequence may be a read error, since a much larger clone differs from it by one base.

This sequence joins TRBV14 and TRBJ2-7; weak D call: TRBD2 (5 bases). Sequenced material: liver tumor tissue from sampling region 4. Noted subset: tumor region T4, right-lateral pole. The source is a man between 40 and 49 years old with primary liver carcinoma and hepatitis B virus infection. CDR3 protein: CASSHGGYEQCF. In DNA, the CDR3 is TGTGCCAGCAGCCACGGAGGCTACGAGCAGTGCTTC. Full variable domain (outside the CDR3, taken from reference TRBV14 and TRBJ2-7): EAGVTQFPSHSVIEKGQTVTLRCDPISGHDNLYWYRRVMGKEIKFLLHFVKESKQDESGMPNNRFLAERTGGTYSTLKVQPAELEDSGVYFCASSHGGYEQCFGPGTRLTVT.